This TCR beta chain originates from a study of blood T cell repertoires in COVID-19. Study context: From the United States, Italy and Spain came samples of acute and convalescent COVID-19.

Original handling: Researchers report that nucleated cell counts were estimated from reference gene primer amplification. Method: immunoSEQ multiplex PCR; TCRdb's copy keeps in-frame clones and lacks some. V, J and clone size are taken as reported in that table, and D and trimming were inferred from the DNA itself. Of about 260,000 clones detected, about 87% appear once; the ten largest clones hold 2.3%. Germline V lookup: CDR1 SGHRS, CDR2 YFSETQ. V shed 6 bases and J 4 bases; nucleotides not matched to a gene: 8. The CDR3 extends over 14 amino acids. Sequencing input: peripheral blood. The source of this sequence is a woman aged 50 to 65 with acute or convalescent COVID-19. The chain joins TRBV5-1 to TRBJ2-3; 7 bases align to TRBD2. CDR3 in DNA: TGCGCCAGCAACGAGGGAGGGAACGCAGATACGCAGTATTTT. Protein: CASNEGGNADTQYF.